Following are 20 T cell receptor beta chains from one sample sequenced in a study of cytomegalovirus exposure and HLA in healthy donors. The PCR ran on 60 Vbeta and 13 Jbeta primers. Clones were read by immunoSEQ multiplex PCR, and TCRdb kept only the in-frame ones, dropping some. The sample lists 180,000 or so clones; 75% to 80% were seen once. What was sequenced was PBMCs. These receptors originate from a man aged 45 to 65 in good health and CMV-seropositive.

The rearrangement joins TRBV7-2 to TRBJ1-2; D perhaps matches TRBD1 (5 bases). V lost 1 base and J lost 8, with 11 bases in between. CDR3 size: 13 residues. From germline, CDR1 is SGHTA and CDR2 FQGNSA. CDR3 loop: CASSLGRERGYTF. DNA of the CDR3: TGTGCCAGCAGCTTAGGCAGGGAACGGGGCTACACCTTC.

This clone has just a few counts. This chain joins TRBV6-1 and TRBJ1-1; 9 bases match TRBD1. Germline assignment: CDR1 MNHNS and CDR2 SASEGT. V was clipped by 3 bases and J by 1 base; unmatched bases: 3. This CDR3 contains 15 residues. The CDR3 DNA is TGTGCCAGCAGTGACCTGGGACAGGGGAACACTGAAGCTTTCTTT. Amino acid sequence: CASSDLGQGNTEAFF.

Of note for this clone: This CDR3 is also generated by other DNA sequences in the sample. The chain joins TRBV27 to TRBJ2-2; 9 bases line up with TRBD1. CDR1 and CDR2 (germline): MNHEY, SMNVEV (reference sequence). CDR3 length: 16 amino acids. V lost 3 bases and J lost 5; bases outside the gene matches: 7. The CDR3 bases are TGTGCCAGCAGTTTTCACGACAGGGGGGATACCGGGGAGCTGTTTTTT. Amino acid sequence: CASSFHDRGDTGELFF.

This clone appeared once. The chain uses TRBV10-3 and TRBJ1-1; 8 bases agree with TRBD1. Trimming at V came to 6 bases and at J to 4 bases, leaving 13 bases not matched to a gene. This CDR3 has 16 residues. Germline-derived CDR1 and CDR2 are ENHRY and SYGVKD. Written as DNA, the CDR3 is TGTGCCATCAGACCCGGGACAGGAATGAAGGGCACTGAAGCTTTCTTT. It encodes CAIRPGTGMKGTEAFF.

The V call is TRBV6-1, the J call TRBJ2-1, with TRBD2 identical over 10 bases. CDR1 is MNHNS, CDR2 SASEGT, per germline. This CDR3 contains 16 residues. V shed 2 bases, J shed 4 bases, and the junction held 5 bases outside the gene matches. The DNA for the CDR3 is TGTGCCAGCAGTGAATTCAGCGGGGGGGGTTACAATGAGCAGTTCTTC. It yields the protein CASSEFSGGGYNEQFF.

V is TRBV6-1 and J is TRBJ1-6; 8 bases fit TRBD1. Germline trimming cut 6 bases from V and 8 bases from J; bases unmatched to any gene: 6. The CDR3 totals 14 residues. The germline CDR1 and CDR2 sequences are MNHNS and SASEGT. The CDR3: CASSLTGEYSPLHF. The CDR3 region has the DNA TGTGCCAGCAGCCTGACAGGGGAGTATTCACCCCTCCACTTT.

The chain combines TRBV18 with TRBJ2-3; 8 bases are a match to TRBD2. Germline V gene sequence: CDR1 KGHSH, CDR2 LQKENI. This CDR3 has 15 amino acids. Trimming took 3 bases from V and 6 from J; bases not matched to a gene: 8. For the CDR3, the DNA is TGTGCCAGCTCACCCCTCGCGGGGGGCGGGGATACGCAGTATTTT. It encodes CASSPLAGGGDTQYF.

The gene calls are TRBV7-2 and TRBJ2-4; D is perhaps TRBD2 (6 bases). V was trimmed by 0 bases and J by 7 bases, leaving 7 bases between them. Germline lookup yields CDR1 SGHTA and CDR2 FQGNSA. This CDR3 contains 13 residues. The chain's CDR3 is CASSLAGTNIQYF. The DNA for the CDR3 is TGTGCCAGCAGCTTAGCAGGGACTAACATTCAGTACTTC.

This clone was counted only a few times. V gene TRBV6-5 combines with J gene TRBJ2-7; D perhaps matches TRBD1 (5 bases). The V gene lost 5 bases and the J gene lost 4 bases, with 9 bases spanning the gap. This CDR3 comprises 12 residues. Germline V gene lookup returns CDR1 MNHEY and CDR2 SVGAGI. In nucleotides, the CDR3 is TGTGCCAGCAGTCTTGACAGTTACGAGCAGTACTTC. Translation: CASSLDSYEQYF.

The V gene is TRBV28, the J gene TRBJ2-5; weak D call: TRBD1 (6 bases). Trimming left V 1 base short and J 4 bases short, with 10 bases between. CDR1 MDHEN and CDR2 SYDVKM come from the germline V gene. The CDR3 covers 14 residues. CDR3 nucleotides: TGTGCCAGCAGTTTATCGAAGGGGGTAGAGACCCAGTACTTC. As protein: CASSLSKGVETQYF.

This clone was detected a few times. CDR3: CASSPRQIGNDEQFF. CDR3 coding DNA: TGTGCCAGCAGCCCTAGACAGATTGGGAACGATGAGCAGTTCTTC. The chain carries TRBV7-3 and TRBJ2-1; D is perhaps TRBD1 (5 bases). This CDR3 contains 15 residues. Germline V gives CDR1 SGHTA, CDR2 FQGTGA. Trimming took off 5 bases at V and 8 bases at J, with 19 bases between the two ends.

The chain is built from TRBV19 and TRBJ1-5; 9 nucleotides match TRBD1. The trim removed 5 bases at V and 3 bases at J, leaving 8 bases unmatched. The germline gives CDR1 LNHDA, CDR2 SQIVND (reference sequence). The CDR3 is made up of 16 amino acids. Here the CDR3 DNA reads TGTGCCAGTAGTCCGAGTAGGGACAGGGTCAATCAGCCCCAGCATTTT. Encoded protein: CASSPSRDRVNQPQHF.

This clone was detected a few times. The sample carries other DNA sequences with the same CDR3. V gene TRBV19 combines with J gene TRBJ2-2; 12 nucleotides align to TRBD1. Losses at the gene ends were 3 bases for V and 4 bases for J; bases not matched to a gene: 3. Germline assignment: CDR1 LNHDA and CDR2 SQIVND (reference sequence). The CDR3 spans 16 residues. CDR3 sequence (DNA): TGTGCCAGTAGTATGGGACAGGGGGCCGGCACCGGGGAGCTGTTTTTT. Translation gives CASSMGQGAGTGELFF.

Concerning this clone itself: One end of the junction varies from germline; a read error may be responsible. The rearrangement joins TRBV9 to TRBJ2-6, with unresolved D. The CDR3 is 13 amino acids. Germline loops: CDR1 SGDLS, CDR2 YYNGEE. CDR3 sequence: CVSSPPGANVLTF. Here the CDR3 DNA reads TGTGTCAGCAGCCCCCCGGGGGCCAACGTCCTGACTTTC.

The V gene is TRBV19, the J gene TRBJ2-6; TRBD1 might be the D (5 bases). Germline loops: CDR1 LNHDA, CDR2 SQIVND (reference sequence). The CDR3 is 16 residues long. V gave up 4 bases and J gave up 0 bases, with 10 bases separating them. CDR3 nucleotides: TGTGCCAGTAGTACGGCAGGGCCCTCTGGGGCCAACGTCCTGACTTTC. Encoded protein: CASSTAGPSGANVLTF.

V usage is TRBV11-2 and J usage is TRBJ2-3, with 10 nucleotides matching TRBD2. CDR3 length equals 15 residues. Germline lookup yields CDR1 SGHAT and CDR2 FQNNGV. V shed 1 base, J shed 6 bases, and the junction held 4 bases outside the gene matches. The CDR3 DNA reads TGTGCCAGCAGCTTAGGAGCGGGGGGGCCGGATACGCAGTATTTT. Its protein product is CASSLGAGGPDTQYF.

The J gene is TRBJ1-2, the V gene TRBV5-6, with 7 bases fitting TRBD1. J gave up 7 bases and V 4 bases, and 13 bases lay outside the gene matches. Germline V lookup: CDR1 SGHDT, CDR2 YYEEEE. CDR3 length equals 15 residues. For the CDR3, the DNA is TGTGCCAGCAGCCCCGGACAGGTTGCTGGCTTTGGCTACACCTTC. As protein: CASSPGQVAGFGYTF.

This chain links TRBV5-6 with TRBJ1-1; the match to TRBD1 covers 9 bases. Germline assignment: CDR1 SGHDT and CDR2 YYEEEE. The CDR3 is made up of 14 amino acids. V was pared by 4 bases and J by 8 bases, with 9 bases of the junction left unmatched. The CDR3 is CASSPGQGAVEAFF. The DNA of the CDR3 is TGTGCCAGCAGCCCGGGACAGGGAGCTGTCGAAGCTTTCTTT.

This clone has more than one count but fewer than ten. The chain links TRBV5-8 to TRBJ2-7; 8 bases are a match to TRBD1. The CDR3 length is 17 residues. The germline V gene has CDR1 SGHTS and CDR2 YDEGEE. J lost 0 bases, V lost 4 bases, and 12 bases had no gene match. This chain's CDR3 is CASSRYGRTGTSYEQYF. In DNA, the CDR3 is TGTGCCAGCAGCCGCTACGGGCGGACAGGGACCTCCTACGAGCAGTACTTC.

In nucleotides, the CDR3 is TGTGCCAGCAGCCAGGGACAGGGCTACGAGCAGTACGTC. Protein: CASSQGQGYEQYV. The V and J genes are TRBV13 and TRBJ2-7; TRBD1 matches at 9 bases. The CDR3 runs to 13 residues. The J segment lost 3 bases and the V segment lost 5 bases, leaving 2 bases of the junction unmatched. CDR1 and CDR2 from the germline V gene are PRHDT and FYEKMQ (reference sequence).